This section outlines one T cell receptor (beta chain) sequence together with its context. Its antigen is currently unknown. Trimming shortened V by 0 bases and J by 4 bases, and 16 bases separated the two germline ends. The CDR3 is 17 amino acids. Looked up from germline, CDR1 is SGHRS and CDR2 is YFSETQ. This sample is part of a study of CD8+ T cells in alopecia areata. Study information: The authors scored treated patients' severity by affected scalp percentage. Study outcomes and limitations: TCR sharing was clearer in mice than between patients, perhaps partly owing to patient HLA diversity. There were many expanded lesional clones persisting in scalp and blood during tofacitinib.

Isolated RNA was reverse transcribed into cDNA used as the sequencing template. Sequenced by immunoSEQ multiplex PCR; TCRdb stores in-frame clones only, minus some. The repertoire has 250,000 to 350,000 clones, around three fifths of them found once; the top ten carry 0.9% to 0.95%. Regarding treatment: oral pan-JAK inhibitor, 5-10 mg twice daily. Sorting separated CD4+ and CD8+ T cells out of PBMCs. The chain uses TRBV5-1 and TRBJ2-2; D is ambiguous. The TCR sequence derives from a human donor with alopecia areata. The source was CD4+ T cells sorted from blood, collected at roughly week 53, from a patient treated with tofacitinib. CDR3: CASSLAHRPSGTGELFF. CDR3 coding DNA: TGCGCCAGCAGCTTGGCCCACCGCCCGAGTGGCACCGGGGAGCTGTTTTTT.